This paragraph covers one TCR beta chain sequence. This record comes from a study of blood T cell repertoires in COVID-19. About the study: COVID-19 samples from acute and convalescent phases originated in the United States, Italy and Spain. Sources were T cells, B-cell-depleted T cells, or PBMCs; the material itself was cDNA or gDNA.

Seattle patients were enrolled while actively infected and followed longitudinally. Authors' data handling: Reference gene primer amplification yielded estimated nucleated cell counts. Here immunoSEQ multiplex PCR was the method, and the copy in TCRdb shows in-frame clones only, minus some. V and J calls and clone size are those listed in that table; D and trimming were worked out from the DNA. Found here are over 250,000 clones, about 87% of them singletons; the top ten hold 5.5% to 8%. The CDR3 consists of 15 residues. J was trimmed by 1 base and V by 2 bases; bases with no gene match: 0. Germline V CDR1 and CDR2: MNHNY, SVGAGI (reference sequence).

Material: peripheral blood. The sequence came from a woman in her fifties or sixties with COVID-19, enrolled during active disease. V is TRBV6-6 and J is TRBJ2-2, with TRBD2 matching over 8 bases. The CDR3 is CASSYTSGNTGELFF. CDR3 nucleotide sequence: TGTGCCAGCAGTTACACTAGCGGGAACACCGGGGAGCTGTTTTTT.